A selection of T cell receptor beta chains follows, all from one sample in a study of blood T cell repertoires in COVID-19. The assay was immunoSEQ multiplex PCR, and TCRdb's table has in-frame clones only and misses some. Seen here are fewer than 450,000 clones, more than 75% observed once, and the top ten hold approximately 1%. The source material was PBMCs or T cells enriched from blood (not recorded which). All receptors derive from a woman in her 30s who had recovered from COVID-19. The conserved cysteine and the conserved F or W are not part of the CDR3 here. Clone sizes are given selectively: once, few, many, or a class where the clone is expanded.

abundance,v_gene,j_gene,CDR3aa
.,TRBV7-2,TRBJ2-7,ASSLLPRYEQY
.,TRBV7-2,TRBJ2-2,ASTEWGTANTGELF
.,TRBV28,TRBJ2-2,ASTGRAGELF
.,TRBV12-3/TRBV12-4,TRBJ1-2,ASSFDIGYT
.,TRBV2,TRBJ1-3,ASSSRRSSGNTIY
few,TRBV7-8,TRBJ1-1,ASSLRGSRNTEAF
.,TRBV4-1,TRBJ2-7,ASSQAALADYEQY
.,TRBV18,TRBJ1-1,ASSPPQGAMNTEAF
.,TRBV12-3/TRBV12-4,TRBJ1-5,ASSQTGDQPQH
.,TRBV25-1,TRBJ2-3,ASSDPSTDTQY
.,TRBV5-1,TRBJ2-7,ASSPTPTGGQYEQY
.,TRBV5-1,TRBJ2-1,ASSMGQGAHNEQF
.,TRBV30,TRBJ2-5,AWSVWERKETQY
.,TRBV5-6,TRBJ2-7,ASNPTGGYEQY
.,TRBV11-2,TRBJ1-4,ASSLLGSATNEKLF
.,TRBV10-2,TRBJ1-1,ASRPGGNTEAF
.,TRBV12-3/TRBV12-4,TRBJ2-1,ANTPAGAVEQF
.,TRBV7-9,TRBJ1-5,ASSQGGVQPQH
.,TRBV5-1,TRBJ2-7,ASSWVGRTGGQY
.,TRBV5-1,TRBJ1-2,ASSLILAGDYGYT
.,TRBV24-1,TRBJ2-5,ATSEPGTGSQETQY
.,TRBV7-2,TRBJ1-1,ASSLGGQTEAF
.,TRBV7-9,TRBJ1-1,ASSVLREPNTEAF
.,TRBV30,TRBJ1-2,AWSPGFAYGYT
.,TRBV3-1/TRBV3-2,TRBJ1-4,ASSHRDRGRTEKLF
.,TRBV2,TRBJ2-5,ASSETRGGQETQY
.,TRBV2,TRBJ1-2,ASSRGQNYGYT
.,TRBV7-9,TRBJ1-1,ASSLGSPNMNTEAF
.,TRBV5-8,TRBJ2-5,ASSTGTNMETQY
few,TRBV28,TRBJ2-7,ASRGGGLAQYEQY
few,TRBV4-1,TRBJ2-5,ASSQGTGTSGQETQY
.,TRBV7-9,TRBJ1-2,ASSQNREPNYGYT
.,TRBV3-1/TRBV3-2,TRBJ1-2,ASSPRPQGDYGYT
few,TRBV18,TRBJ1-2,ASSPPSAGGSGYGYT
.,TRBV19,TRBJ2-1,ASSTVPGQRGHNEQF
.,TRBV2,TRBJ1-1,AKTGTSTEAF
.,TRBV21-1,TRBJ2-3,ASRPQGDTKKALQDTQY
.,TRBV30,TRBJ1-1,AWIRVYDRGNTEAF
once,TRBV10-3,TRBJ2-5,AISPRGQKETQY
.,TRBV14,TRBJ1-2,ASSNAYSYGYT
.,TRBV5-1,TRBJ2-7,ASSLNRRYEQY
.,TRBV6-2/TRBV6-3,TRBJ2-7,ASSYERGPSYEQY
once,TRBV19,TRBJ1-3,ASSILGNTIY
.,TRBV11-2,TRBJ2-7,ASSSLSGGLGEQY
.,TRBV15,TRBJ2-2,ATSREWGTANTGELF
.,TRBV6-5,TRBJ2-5,ASNLGLAGEKTQY
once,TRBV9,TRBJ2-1,ASSVGTSGGAYDEQF
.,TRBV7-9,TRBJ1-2,ASSPPSDIYGYT
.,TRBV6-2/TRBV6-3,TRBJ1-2,ASSTGGRGYT
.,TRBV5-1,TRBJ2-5,ASSLAGYGDTETQY
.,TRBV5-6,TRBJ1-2,ASSPSPGAPYAGYT
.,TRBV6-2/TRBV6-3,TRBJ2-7,ASSYSPGQGLINGYEQY
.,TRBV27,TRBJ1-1,ASSFGGGMNTEAF
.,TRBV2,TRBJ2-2,ASSETSGASTGELF
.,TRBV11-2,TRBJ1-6,ASSLDGQGTTYNSPLH
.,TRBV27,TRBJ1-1,ASSLRSRGEAF